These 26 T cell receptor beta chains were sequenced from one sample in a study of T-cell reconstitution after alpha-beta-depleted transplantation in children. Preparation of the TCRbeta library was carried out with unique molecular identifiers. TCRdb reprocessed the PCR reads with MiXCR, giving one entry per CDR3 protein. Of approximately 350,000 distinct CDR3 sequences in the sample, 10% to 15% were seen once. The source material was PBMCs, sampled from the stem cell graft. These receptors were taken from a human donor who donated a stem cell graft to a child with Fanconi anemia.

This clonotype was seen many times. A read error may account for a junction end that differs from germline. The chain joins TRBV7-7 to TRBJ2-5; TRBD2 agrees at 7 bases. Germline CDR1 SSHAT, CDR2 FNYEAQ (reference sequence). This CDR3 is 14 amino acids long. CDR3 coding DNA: TGTGCTAGCAGCCGGGGGGTACGCCAAGAGACCCAGTACTTC. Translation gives CASSRGVRQETQYF.

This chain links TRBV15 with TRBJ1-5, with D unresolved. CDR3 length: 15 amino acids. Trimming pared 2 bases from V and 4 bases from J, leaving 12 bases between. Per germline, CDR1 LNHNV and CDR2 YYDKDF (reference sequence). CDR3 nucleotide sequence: TGTGCCACCAGCAGACTCCCGGACGGTAATCAGCCCCAGCATTTT. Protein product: CATSRLPDGNQPQHF.

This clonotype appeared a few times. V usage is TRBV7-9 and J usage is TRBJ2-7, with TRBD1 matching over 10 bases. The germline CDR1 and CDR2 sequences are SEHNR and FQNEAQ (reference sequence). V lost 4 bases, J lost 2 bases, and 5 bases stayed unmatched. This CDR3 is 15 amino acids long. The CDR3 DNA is TGTGCCAGCAGCTACCGGGACAGGGGCGCCTACGAGCAGTACTTC. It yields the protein CASSYRDRGAYEQYF.

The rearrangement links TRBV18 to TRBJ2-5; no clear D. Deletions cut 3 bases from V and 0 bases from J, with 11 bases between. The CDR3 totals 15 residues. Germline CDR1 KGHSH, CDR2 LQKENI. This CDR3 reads CASSPYQAHQETQYF. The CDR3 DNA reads TGTGCCAGCTCACCCTATCAGGCCCACCAAGAGACCCAGTACTTC.

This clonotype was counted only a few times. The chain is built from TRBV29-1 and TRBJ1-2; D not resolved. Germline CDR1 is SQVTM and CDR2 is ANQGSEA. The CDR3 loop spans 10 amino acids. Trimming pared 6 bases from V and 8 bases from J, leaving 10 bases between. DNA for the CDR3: TGCAGCGTCGGTGGCGAAGGCTACACCTTC. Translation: CSVGGEGYTF.

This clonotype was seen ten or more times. CDR3 protein: CASSVRSGGANEQFF. The CDR3 bases are TGTGCCAGCAGCGTCCGTAGCGGGGGGGCCAATGAGCAGTTCTTC. This chain connects TRBV9 to TRBJ2-1, with 11 bases lining up with TRBD2. Losses at the gene ends were 2 bases for V and 6 bases for J; bases not matched to a gene: 4. This CDR3 has 15 residues. CDR1 SGDLS and CDR2 YYNGEE come from the germline V gene.

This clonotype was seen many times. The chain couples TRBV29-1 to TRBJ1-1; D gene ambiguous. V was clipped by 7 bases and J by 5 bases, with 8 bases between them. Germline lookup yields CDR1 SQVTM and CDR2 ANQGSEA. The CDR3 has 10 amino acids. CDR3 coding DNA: TGCAGCGCCGGAGGAACTGAAGCTTTCTTT. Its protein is CSAGGTEAFF.

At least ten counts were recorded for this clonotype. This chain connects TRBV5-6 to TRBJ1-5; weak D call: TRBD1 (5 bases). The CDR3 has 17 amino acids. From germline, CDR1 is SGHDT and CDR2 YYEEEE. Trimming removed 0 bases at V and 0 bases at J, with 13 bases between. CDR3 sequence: CASSLGPLGDSNQPQHF. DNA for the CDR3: TGTGCCAGCAGCTTGGGACCCTTAGGGGATAGCAATCAGCCCCAGCATTTT.

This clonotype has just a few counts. The chain's CDR3 is CASSRVGEVSYEQYF. In DNA, the CDR3 is TGTGCCAGCAGCCGGGTAGGGGAAGTATCCTACGAGCAGTACTTC. V and J are TRBV4-2 and TRBJ2-7, with D possibly matching TRBD1 (5 bases). Germline V lookup: CDR1 LGHNA, CDR2 YNFKEQ. With 4 bases removed from V and 1 base from J, the gap between germline ends came to 14 bases. The CDR3 runs to 15 residues.

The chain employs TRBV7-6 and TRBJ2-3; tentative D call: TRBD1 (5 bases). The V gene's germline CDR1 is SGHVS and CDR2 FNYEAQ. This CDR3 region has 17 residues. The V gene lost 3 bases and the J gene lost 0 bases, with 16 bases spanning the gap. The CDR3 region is CASSFGSGRPSTDTQYF. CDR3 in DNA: TGTGCCAGCAGCTTTGGCTCAGGGCGGCCAAGCACAGATACGCAGTATTTT.

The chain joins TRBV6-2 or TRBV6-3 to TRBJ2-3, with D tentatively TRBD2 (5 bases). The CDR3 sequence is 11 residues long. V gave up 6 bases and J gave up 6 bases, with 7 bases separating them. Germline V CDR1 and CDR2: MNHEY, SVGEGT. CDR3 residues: CASSRDDTQYF. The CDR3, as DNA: TGTGCCAGCAGCCGGGATGATACGCAGTATTTT.

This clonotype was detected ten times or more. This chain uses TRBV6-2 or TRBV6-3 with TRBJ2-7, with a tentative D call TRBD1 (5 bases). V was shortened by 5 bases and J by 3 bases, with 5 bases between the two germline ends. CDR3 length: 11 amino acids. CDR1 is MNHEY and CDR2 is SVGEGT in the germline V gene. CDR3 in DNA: TGTGCCAGCAGTGACAGCTACGAGCAGTACGTC. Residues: CASSDSYEQYV.

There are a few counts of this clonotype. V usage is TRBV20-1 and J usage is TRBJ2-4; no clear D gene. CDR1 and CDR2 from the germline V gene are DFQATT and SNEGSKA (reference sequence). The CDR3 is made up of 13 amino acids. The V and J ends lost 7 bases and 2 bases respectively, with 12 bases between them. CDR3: CSVFRDTKNIQYF. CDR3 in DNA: TGCAGTGTTTTCCGCGATACCAAAAACATTCAGTACTTC.

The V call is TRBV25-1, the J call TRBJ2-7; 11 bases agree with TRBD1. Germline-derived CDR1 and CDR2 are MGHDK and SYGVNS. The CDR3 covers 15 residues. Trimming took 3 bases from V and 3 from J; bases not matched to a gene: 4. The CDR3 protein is CASSDADRGLYEQYF. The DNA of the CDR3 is TGTGCCAGCAGTGACGCGGACAGGGGGCTCTACGAGCAGTACTTC.

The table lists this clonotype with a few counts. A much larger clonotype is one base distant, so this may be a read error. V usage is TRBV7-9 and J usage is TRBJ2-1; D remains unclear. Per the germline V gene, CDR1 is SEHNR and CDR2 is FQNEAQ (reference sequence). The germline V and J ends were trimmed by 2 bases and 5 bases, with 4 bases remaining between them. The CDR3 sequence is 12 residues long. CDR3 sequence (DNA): TGTGCCAGCAGCTTACAGGACAATGAGCAGTTCTTC. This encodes CASSLQDNEQFF.

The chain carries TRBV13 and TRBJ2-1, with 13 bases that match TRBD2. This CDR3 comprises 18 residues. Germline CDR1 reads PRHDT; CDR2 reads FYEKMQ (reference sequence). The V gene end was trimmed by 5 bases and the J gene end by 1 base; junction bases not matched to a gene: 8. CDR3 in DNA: TGTGCCAGCAGCACACTAGCGGGGGGGCAAAAATCCTACAATGAGCAGTTCTTC. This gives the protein CASSTLAGGQKSYNEQFF.

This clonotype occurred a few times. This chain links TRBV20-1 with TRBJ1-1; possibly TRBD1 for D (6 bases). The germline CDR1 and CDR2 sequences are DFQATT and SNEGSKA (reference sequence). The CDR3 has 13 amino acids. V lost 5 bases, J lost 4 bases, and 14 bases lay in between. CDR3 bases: TGCAGTGCTGTCCAGGGGTACGGCACTGAAGCTTTCTTT. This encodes CSAVQGYGTEAFF.

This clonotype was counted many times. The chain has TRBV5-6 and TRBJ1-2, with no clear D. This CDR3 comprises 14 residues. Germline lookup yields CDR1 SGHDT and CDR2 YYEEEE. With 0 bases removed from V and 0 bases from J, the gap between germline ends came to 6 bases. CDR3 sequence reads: CASSLVGTNYGYTF. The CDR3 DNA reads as TGTGCCAGCAGCTTGGTGGGGACTAACTATGGCTACACCTTC.

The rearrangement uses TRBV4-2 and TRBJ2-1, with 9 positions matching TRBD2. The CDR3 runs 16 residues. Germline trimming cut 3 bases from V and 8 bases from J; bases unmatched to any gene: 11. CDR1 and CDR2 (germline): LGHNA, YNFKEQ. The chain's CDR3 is CASSQETSGTFDEQFF. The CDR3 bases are TGTGCCAGCAGCCAGGAGACTAGCGGAACCTTCGATGAGCAGTTCTTC.

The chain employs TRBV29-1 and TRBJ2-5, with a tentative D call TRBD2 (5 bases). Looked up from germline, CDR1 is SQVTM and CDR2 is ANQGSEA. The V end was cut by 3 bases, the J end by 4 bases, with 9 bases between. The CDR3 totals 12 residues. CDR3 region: CSVDRGLETQYF. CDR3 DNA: TGCAGCGTTGATAGAGGGTTAGAGACCCAGTACTTC.

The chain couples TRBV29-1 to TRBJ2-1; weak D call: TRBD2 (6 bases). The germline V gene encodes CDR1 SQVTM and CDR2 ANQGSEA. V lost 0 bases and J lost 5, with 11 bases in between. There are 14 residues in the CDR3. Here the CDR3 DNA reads TGCAGCGTTGAAGATTGGACTACAGACAATGAGCAGTTCTTC. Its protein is CSVEDWTTDNEQFF.

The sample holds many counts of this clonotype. CDR3 amino acids: CASSYFAGGTDTQYF. The DNA for the CDR3 is TGTGCCAGCAGTTACTTCGCGGGGGGGACAGATACGCAGTATTTT. The V and J genes are TRBV6-2 or TRBV6-3 and TRBJ2-3, with TRBD2 identical over 9 bases. The germline V gene has CDR1 MNHEY and CDR2 SVGEGT. This CDR3 contains 15 residues. Trimming took 1 base from V and 3 from J; bases not matched to a gene: 2.

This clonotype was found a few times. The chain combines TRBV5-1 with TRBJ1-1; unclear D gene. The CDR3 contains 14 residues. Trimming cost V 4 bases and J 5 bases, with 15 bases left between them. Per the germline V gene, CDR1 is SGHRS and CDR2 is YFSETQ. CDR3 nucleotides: TGCGCCAGCAGCGCGGACCCCACGGGGACTGAAGCTTTCTTT. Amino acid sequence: CASSADPTGTEAFF.

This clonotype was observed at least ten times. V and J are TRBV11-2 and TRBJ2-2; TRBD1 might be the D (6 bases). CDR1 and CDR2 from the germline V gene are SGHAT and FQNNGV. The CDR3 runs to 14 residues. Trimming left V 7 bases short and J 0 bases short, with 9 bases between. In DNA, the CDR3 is TGTGCCAGCACCACAGGGACGAACACCGGGGAGCTGTTTTTT. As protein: CASTTGTNTGELFF.

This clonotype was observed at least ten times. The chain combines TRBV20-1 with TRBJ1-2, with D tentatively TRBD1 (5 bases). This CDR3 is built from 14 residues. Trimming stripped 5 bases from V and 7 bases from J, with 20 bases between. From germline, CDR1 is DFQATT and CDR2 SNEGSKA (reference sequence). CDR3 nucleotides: TGCAGTGCTGGACGGGGGAGAGGTTTTGGTGGCTACACCTTC. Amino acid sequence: CSAGRGRGFGGYTF.

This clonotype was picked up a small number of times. The CDR3 DNA sequence: TGTGCCAGCAGTTTCACTAGCGGGGGGTATGAGCAGTTCTTC. Encoded protein: CASSFTSGGYEQFF. The chain joins TRBV12-3 or TRBV12-4 to TRBJ2-1; 12 nucleotides match TRBD2. The V gene end was trimmed by 3 bases and the J gene end by 8 bases; junction bases not matched to a gene: 2. This CDR3 has 14 residues.